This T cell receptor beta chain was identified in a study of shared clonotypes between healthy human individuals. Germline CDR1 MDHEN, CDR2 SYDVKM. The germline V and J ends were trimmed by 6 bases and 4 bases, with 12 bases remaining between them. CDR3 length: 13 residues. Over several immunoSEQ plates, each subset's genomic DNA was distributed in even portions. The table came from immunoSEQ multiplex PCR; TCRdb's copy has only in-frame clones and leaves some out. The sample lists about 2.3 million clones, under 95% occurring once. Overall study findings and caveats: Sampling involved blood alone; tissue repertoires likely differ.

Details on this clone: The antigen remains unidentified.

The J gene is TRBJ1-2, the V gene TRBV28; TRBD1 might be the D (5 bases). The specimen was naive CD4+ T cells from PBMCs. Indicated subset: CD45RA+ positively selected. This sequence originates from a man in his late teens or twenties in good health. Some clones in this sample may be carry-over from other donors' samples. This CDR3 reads CASSPPGFYGYTF. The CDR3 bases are TGTGCCAGCAGCCCCCCAGGGTTCTATGGCTACACCTTC.